This T cell receptor beta chain was recorded in a study of T-cell reconstitution after alpha-beta-depleted transplantation in children. The germline V gene encodes CDR1 KGHSH and CDR2 LQKENI. The CDR3 is made up of 15 amino acids. V was shortened by 3 bases and J by 3 bases, with 15 bases between the two germline ends. Preparation of the TCRbeta library involved a method that used unique molecular identifiers. Via MiXCR, TCRdb re-called the PCR reads, giving one row per CDR3 protein. This sample has approximately 1,000,000 distinct CDR3 sequences, with under 30% found just once. This specimen was PBMCs, mostly from graft donor cells, taken 360 days after TCRalphabeta/CD19-depleted stem cell transplant. The TCR sequence derives from a boy under three years old who had a stem cell transplant for SCID, so the T cells may come from the graft donor. The J gene is TRBJ2-7, the V gene TRBV18; the D gene is possibly TRBD1 (5 bases). DNA of the CDR3: TGTGCCAGCTCACCTTATCAGGGAAAACTCTACGAGCAGTACTTC. Translated: CASSPYQGKLYEQYF.